This note documents a single T cell receptor (beta chain) sequence. The antigen is unknown. The data originate from a study of T cell responses to AZD1222 COVID-19 vaccine. As for the study in general: Second-dose groups at about 4 or about 12 weeks were pooled. Points from the study as a whole: The repertoires were collected only after the peak T cell response. Just a handful of people given AZD1222 tested seropositive at baseline. Two doses of AZD1222 preceded a rise in Spike-specific TCR breadth and depth.

Sequencing was performed with immunoSEQ multiplex PCR; in TCRdb, only in-frame clones are kept and a portion is missing. The sample has roughly 170,000 clones; 90% are singletons. The TCR comes from an adult in good health. Sequenced here: peripheral blood, sampled on day 0 of AZD1222 vaccination.

The CDR3 reads CASSQGTGSSGANVLTF. The DNA of the CDR3 is TGCGCCAGCAGCCAAGGGACAGGATCCTCTGGGGCCAACGTCCTGACTTTC. V gene TRBV4-3 combines with J gene TRBJ2-6; 7 bases are shared with TRBD1. Unmatched junction bases numbered 3, after V lost 1 base and J lost 0 bases. The CDR3 totals 17 residues. Germline values: CDR1 LGHNA, CDR2 YSLEER.